These 19 T cell receptor beta chains were sequenced from one sample in a study of CD8 T cells in ankylosing spondylitis. TCRdb redid the calling of the 5' RACE reads with MiXCR, one entry per CDR3 protein. The data hold over 150,000 distinct CDR3 sequences, with over 15% observed a single time. The sequenced sample consisted of blood, either unsorted or a sorted T cell fraction (not recorded which). All receptors derive from a male donor between 5 and 29 years old with ankylosing spondylitis or in good health (not recorded which).

The rearrangement uses TRBV7-8 and TRBJ2-7; 7 bases agree with TRBD1. Germline assignment: CDR1 SGHVS and CDR2 FQNEAQ. Trimming at V came to 1 base and at J to 4 bases, leaving 10 bases not matched to a gene. The CDR3 spans 16 residues. CDR3 in DNA: TGTGCCAGCAGCTTAGGGAGGCGACAGGGTCCTTACGAGCAGTACTTC. It specifies CASSLGRRQGPYEQYF.

This clonotype was found many times. This chain uses TRBV5-1 with TRBJ2-2; the D gene is possibly TRBD1 (5 bases). V was shortened by 3 bases and J by 6 bases, with 18 bases between the two germline ends. Germline lookup yields CDR1 SGHRS and CDR2 YFSETQ. CDR3 length: 16 residues. Here the CDR3 reads CASSSQGVRDPGELFF. Written as DNA, the CDR3 is TGCGCCAGCAGCTCGCAAGGGGTTCGTGATCCCGGGGAGCTGTTTTTT.

This clonotype has ten or more counts. CDR3 sequence: CASSTGGLETQYF. DNA for the CDR3: TGTGCCAGCAGCACAGGGGGCTTAGAGACCCAGTACTTC. The rearrangement uses TRBV7-3 and TRBJ2-5, with 9 bases identical to TRBD1. V shed 5 bases, J shed 4 bases, and the junction held 2 bases outside the gene matches. The CDR3 is made up of 13 amino acids. CDR1 SGHTA and CDR2 FQGTGA come from the germline V gene.

The table lists this clonotype with many counts. The V call is TRBV27, the J call TRBJ2-1, with TRBD2 as a possible D gene (5 bases). V was pared by 5 bases and J by 15 bases, with 14 bases between. This CDR3 comprises 11 residues. The germline CDR1 and CDR2 sequences are MNHEY and SMNVEV (reference sequence). CDR3 nucleotides: TGTGCCAGCAGTGCGGGCCGGTATTGGTTCTTC. Translating gives CASSAGRYWFF.

This clonotype was recorded at least ten times. The V and J genes are TRBV5-1 and TRBJ1-5; D is perhaps TRBD1 (5 bases). The CDR3 has 15 residues. Trimming stripped 0 bases from V and 0 bases from J, with 7 bases between. Per germline, CDR1 SGHRS and CDR2 YFSETQ. CDR3 nucleotide sequence: TGCGCCAGCAGCTTGGACGGGGGTAGCAATCAGCCCCAGCATTTT. Its protein product is CASSLDGGSNQPQHF.

The chain recombines TRBV10-3 with TRBJ2-4, with D perhaps TRBD2 (5 bases). Per the germline V gene, CDR1 is ENHRY and CDR2 is SYGVKD. The CDR3 contains 17 residues. The V gene lost 0 bases and the J gene lost 1 base, with 13 bases spanning the gap. The CDR3 sequence is CAISESRETAAKNIQYF. CDR3 sequence (DNA): TGTGCCATCAGTGAGTCGAGGGAGACTGCGGCCAAAAACATTCAGTACTTC.

This clonotype was observed a few times. This rearrangement joins TRBV29-1 to TRBJ2-1; a weak D match, TRBD2 (5 bases). V lost 1 base to trimming and J lost 4 bases, with 8 bases between them. CDR1 and CDR2 from the germline V gene are SQVTM and ANQGSEA. CDR3 length: 13 residues. For the CDR3, the DNA is TGCAGCGTTGAAGGCGGGCGGTACAATGAGCAGTTCTTC. This sequence encodes CSVEGGRYNEQFF.

This clonotype was recorded many times. The V gene is TRBV27, the J gene TRBJ1-5; no reliable D call. The CDR3 runs to 14 residues. CDR1 is MNHEY and CDR2 is SMNVEV in the germline V gene (reference sequence). Trimming took off 4 bases at V and 4 bases at J, with 11 bases between the two ends. In DNA, the CDR3 is TGTGCCAGCAGTTCCCCAGCATTAAATCAGCCCCAGCATTTT. Amino acids: CASSSPALNQPQHF.

The genes are TRBV6-2 or TRBV6-3 and TRBJ1-5, with 7 bases identical to TRBD1. The germline gives CDR1 MNHEY, CDR2 SVGEGT. Losses at the gene ends were 7 bases for V and 6 bases for J; bases not matched to a gene: 9. The CDR3 has 14 amino acids. The CDR3 DNA reads TGTGCCAGCACACTGACAGGGATCGGTCAGCCCCAGCATTTT. Amino acids: CASTLTGIGQPQHF.

Ten or more counts support this clonotype. The chain carries TRBV10-3 and TRBJ1-2; 7 bases line up with TRBD1. V gave up 4 bases and J gave up 0 bases; unmatched junction bases: 2. The germline V gene has CDR1 ENHRY and CDR2 SYGVKD. This CDR3 spans 14 amino acids. This CDR3 reads CAISGDRTNYGYTF. The CDR3 nucleotides read TGTGCCATCAGTGGGGACAGAACTAACTATGGCTACACCTTC.

This chain uses TRBV7-2 with TRBJ2-7, with D possibly matching TRBD2 (5 bases). Germline values: CDR1 SGHTA, CDR2 FQGNSA. CDR3 size: 16 residues. V shed 0 bases and J shed 7 bases, with 19 bases lying between them. As DNA, the CDR3 is TGTGCCAGCAGCTTAGCGGGCTCTCCGGGTACGGGAGAGCAGTACTTC. This gives the protein CASSLAGSPGTGEQYF.

Concerning this clonotype itself: Relative to the germline gene, one junction end is altered; a read error may explain this. The J gene is TRBJ2-1, the V gene TRBV6-5; 8 nucleotides line up with TRBD1. The CDR3 is 16 amino acids. The V gene's germline CDR1 is MNHEY and CDR2 SVGAGI. CDR3 DNA: TGTGCCTGCAGGGGGCGCGGCGGACGGAACTACAATGAGCAGTTCTTC. Amino acid sequence: CACRGRGGRNYNEQFF.

There are many counts of this clonotype. The rearrangement links TRBV5-6 to TRBJ2-1; no clear D gene. Germline assignment: CDR1 SGHDT and CDR2 YYEEEE. Trimming took 4 bases from V and 5 from J, leaving 10 bases between them. The CDR3 consists of 13 residues. CDR3 region: CASSLGSNNEQFF. Here the CDR3 DNA reads TGTGCCAGCAGCCTCGGTAGCAACAATGAGCAGTTCTTC.

This clonotype was recorded once. The V gene is TRBV18, the J gene TRBJ2-7; D ambiguous. The V and J ends lost 6 bases and 1 base respectively, with 13 bases between them. The CDR3 totals 14 residues. CDR1 and CDR2 from the germline V gene are KGHSH and LQKENI. In DNA, the CDR3 is TGTGCCAGCTCCCTCGCCGGAGCTTCCTACGAGCAGTACGTC. It yields the protein CASSLAGASYEQYV.

This clonotype was counted ten times or more. The chain carries TRBV6-1 and TRBJ2-7; no firm D call. This CDR3 has 14 amino acids. V was trimmed by 2 bases and J by 2 bases, leaving 10 bases between them. The germline V gene has CDR1 MNHNS and CDR2 SASEGT. CDR3 residues: CASSEPGVTYEQYV. The CDR3 DNA is TGTGCCAGCAGTGAACCTGGGGTCACCTACGAGCAGTACGTC.

This clonotype showed up many times. CDR3 sequence: CASSQDWRLAGVYEQFF. CDR3 bases: TGCGCCAGCAGCCAAGACTGGAGGCTAGCGGGAGTGTATGAGCAGTTCTTC. The chain combines TRBV4-3 with TRBJ2-1, with TRBD2 identical over 10 bases. The CDR3 is 17 residues long. V was clipped by 0 bases and J by 8 bases; unmatched bases: 10. In germline, CDR1 is LGHNA, CDR2 YSLEER.

In this sample, this clonotype turned up many times. V usage is TRBV7-2 and J usage is TRBJ2-1; D may be TRBD1 (6 bases). Trimming removed 3 bases at V and 9 bases at J, with 18 bases between. CDR3 size: 15 residues. Germline V CDR1 and CDR2: SGHTA, FQGNSA. The CDR3 spells CASSLDSETIREQFF. DNA of the CDR3: TGTGCCAGCAGCTTGGACAGCGAGACTATTCGTGAGCAGTTCTTC.

This clonotype showed up many times. This chain links TRBV20-1 with TRBJ2-7; 9 bases fit TRBD1. Trimming cost V 5 bases and J 5 bases; bases outside gene matches: 13. This CDR3 is built from 15 residues. Germline V gene lookup returns CDR1 DFQATT and CDR2 SNEGSKA (reference sequence). The CDR3 protein is CSAPNQSGQGHEQYF. CDR3 bases: TGCAGTGCTCCTAACCAATCGGGACAGGGCCACGAGCAGTACTTC.

This clonotype was picked up many times. The chain recombines TRBV20-1 with TRBJ1-4; TRBD1 is a possible D gene (6 bases). CDR1 is DFQATT and CDR2 is SNEGSKA in the germline V gene (reference sequence). The CDR3 spans 16 residues. V was pared by 1 base and J by 0 bases, with 12 bases between. In DNA form, the CDR3 reads TGCAGTGCTAGAGTGGGGGGCGCGGCAACTAATGAAAAACTGTTTTTT. Translating it yields CSARVGGAATNEKLFF.